These 3 T cell receptor beta chains came from one sample sequenced in a study of cytomegalovirus exposure and HLA in healthy donors. Amplification used 60 Vbeta primers and 13 Jbeta primers. The assay was immunoSEQ multiplex PCR, and TCRdb's table has in-frame clones only and misses some. The sample comprises hundreds of thousands of clones, over 65% of which are singletons, and roughly a sixth rests with the top ten. The sample was PBMCs. These TCRs come from a man aged 35 to 55 in good health and CMV-seronegative.

The chain uses TRBV27 and TRBJ2-1, with TRBD2 identical over 11 bases. The CDR3 length is 18 residues. Germline V gene sequence: CDR1 MNHEY, CDR2 SMNVEV (reference sequence). The V gene end was trimmed by 5 bases and the J gene end by 4 bases; junction bases not matched to a gene: 13. The CDR3 nucleotides are TGTGCCAGCAGTCCACCCTTCCTAGCGGGAGGCTTTTACAATGAGCAGTTCTTC. Translated, it gives CASSPPFLAGGFYNEQFF.

V gene TRBV30 combines with J gene TRBJ2-4, with unresolved D. CDR3 length equals 11 residues. Germline V gene data show CDR1 as GTSNPN and CDR2 as SVGIG (reference sequence). Trimming shortened V by 6 bases and J by 7 bases, and 10 bases separated the two germline ends. CDR3 bases: TGTGCCTGTATCTGGCATAACATTCAGTACTTC. Its translation: CACIWHNIQYF.

The gene calls are TRBV2 and TRBJ1-1; weak D call: TRBD1 (5 bases). V was shortened by 7 bases and J by 0 bases, with 15 bases between the two germline ends. Germline assignment: CDR1 SNHLY and CDR2 FYNNEI. The length of the CDR3 is 15 residues. CDR3 sequence reads: CASIQDGGMNTEAFF. The DNA for the CDR3 is TGTGCCAGCATCCAAGATGGGGGGATGAACACTGAAGCTTTCTTT. Full variable domain (rest looked up from reference TRBV2 and TRBJ1-1): EPEVTQTPSHQVTQMGQEVILRCVPISNHLYFYWYRQILGQKVEFLVSFYNNEISEKSEIFDDQFSVERPDGSNFTLKIRSTKLEDSAMYFCASIQDGGMNTEAFFGQGTRLTVV.